This paragraph reports one TCR beta chain. The source of the sample is a study of blood T cell repertoires in COVID-19. About the study: The United States, Italy and Spain provided the acute and convalescent COVID-19 samples.

Participants spanned ages about 18 to 90 years and resided in 20 to 30 US areas. Participants' own reports of clinical history determined their cohort assignment. Under the authors' procedure: How many nucleated cells were present was estimated from reference gene primer amplification. Generated by immunoSEQ multiplex PCR, the TCRdb table keeps only in-frame clones and is missing some. For V, J and clone size, that table is used; D and trimming come from the DNA. Found here are about 310,000 clones, approximately 91% of them singletons; the top ten hold about 9.5%. CDR1 and CDR2 from the germline V gene are LGHNA and YSLEER. J lost 7 bases, V lost 0 bases, and 15 bases had no gene match. This CDR3 has 18 residues.

Sample: PBMCs or T cells enriched from blood (not recorded which). This clonotype was sampled from a woman aged 40 to 50 who had recovered from COVID-19. The V call is TRBV4-3, the J call TRBJ2-1; 7 positions match TRBD1. This chain's CDR3 is CASSQESDRDGSQNEQFF. Here the CDR3 DNA reads TGCGCCAGCAGCCAAGAGAGTGACAGGGATGGGTCTCAAAATGAGCAGTTCTTC.